One sample yielded the 4 T cell receptor beta chains listed below, sequenced in a study of type 1 regulatory T cells. The antigens these receptors bind are not known. TCRdb called the reads again in MiXCR, with one record for every CDR3 protein. This table holds 25,000 or so distinct CDR3 sequences, approximately 72% found once. The material sequenced was cultured T cells, either the whole culture or a sorted T cell fraction (not recorded which). Regarding subset: Tr1-enriched cell product generated in vitro against host alloantigens. The receptor set was obtained from a human donor in good health.

This clonotype was counted between two and nine times. V gene TRBV29-1 combines with J gene TRBJ2-1, with a tentative D call TRBD2 (5 bases). Trimming removed 3 bases at V and 1 base at J, with 7 bases between. The germline V gene has CDR1 SQVTM and CDR2 ANQGSEA. This CDR3 is built from 13 residues. The CDR3 DNA follows: TGCAGCGTTGAGGAGGTTTCCTACAATGAGCAGTTCTTC. Translation: CSVEEVSYNEQFF.

The chain has TRBV12-3 or TRBV12-4 and TRBJ1-2; D may be TRBD1 (6 bases). The V and J ends lost 6 bases and 4 bases respectively, with 12 bases between them. CDR3 length equals 13 residues. The CDR3 nucleotides are TGTGCCAGCAGGGAACAGGGTCCCTATGGCTACACCTTC. Translation gives CASREQGPYGYTF.

The chain uses TRBV7-2 and TRBJ1-5, with 7 bases that match TRBD1. This CDR3 has 15 amino acids. V shed 5 bases and J 2 bases; nucleotides not matched to a gene: 6. CDR1 is SGHTA, CDR2 FQGNSA, per germline. This CDR3 is CASSERTGGNQPQHF. DNA of the CDR3: TGTGCCAGCAGCGAACGGACAGGTGGCAATCAGCCCCAGCATTTT.

The chain combines TRBV20-1 with TRBJ1-1; D call uncertain. Between the trimmed V and J ends, which lost 7 bases and 0 bases, there was a span of 15 bases. This CDR3 spans 14 amino acids. Per germline, CDR1 DFQATT and CDR2 SNEGSKA (reference sequence). The CDR3 nucleotides are TGCAGTGTTGACAAAAGACAATTGAACACTGAAGCTTTCTTT. It translates to CSVDKRQLNTEAFF.